Listed here are 30 T cell receptor beta chains from one sample, sequenced in a study of CD8 T cells in ankylosing spondylitis. Each CDR3 protein is one row after TCRdb ran MiXCR on the 5' RACE reads. Among 250,000 or so distinct CDR3 sequences listed, 18% were seen once. Material: blood, either unsorted or a sorted T cell fraction (not recorded which). The receptor source for this set is a male donor with ankylosing spondylitis or in good health (not recorded which).

V and J are TRBV20-1 and TRBJ2-1, with 8 nucleotides matching TRBD2. This CDR3 comprises 16 residues. The germline gives CDR1 DFQATT, CDR2 SNEGSKA (reference sequence). The ends lost 1 base at V and 0 bases at J; junction bases unmatched: 5. CDR3 sequence (DNA): TGCAGTGCTAGAGGATTAGCGGGATCCTCCTACAATGAGCAGTTCTTC. This sequence encodes CSARGLAGSSYNEQFF.

This clonotype was observed many times. The chain uses TRBV5-5 and TRBJ2-5; a weak D match, TRBD2 (6 bases). The CDR3 extends over 15 amino acids. Per germline, CDR1 SGHKS and CDR2 YYEKEE (reference sequence). Trimming left V 0 bases short and J 2 bases short, with 11 bases between. The CDR3 loop is CASSLVAGRQETQYF. CDR3 DNA sequence: TGTGCCAGCAGCTTGGTGGCGGGGAGACAAGAGACCCAGTACTTC.

The chain recombines TRBV3-1 with TRBJ2-1; tentatively, D is TRBD1 or TRBD2 (5 bases each). Trimming removed 4 bases at V and 9 bases at J, with 13 bases between. CDR3 length: 13 residues. Germline V lookup: CDR1 LGHDT, CDR2 YNNKEL (reference sequence). The CDR3 DNA reads TGTGCCAGCAGCCCCGGGGCGGACATTGAGCAGTTCTTC. Translation gives CASSPGADIEQFF.

V usage is TRBV25-1 and J usage is TRBJ1-1; a possible D gene is TRBD1 (6 bases). The length of the CDR3 is 14 residues. Germline values: CDR1 MGHDK, CDR2 SYGVNS. Trimming took 2 bases from V and 5 from J, leaving 12 bases between them. The DNA for the CDR3 is TGTGCCAGCAGTGAAACGGGGGCTTGGACTGAAGCTTTCTTT. Protein: CASSETGAWTEAFF.

This chain uses TRBV4-1 with TRBJ2-7; possible D gene TRBD2, 5 bases. The germline V gene encodes CDR1 MGHRA and CDR2 YSYEKL. V was shortened by 0 bases and J by 7 bases, with 19 bases between the two germline ends. This CDR3 is 16 amino acids long. As DNA, the CDR3 is TGCGCCAGCAGCCAAGACCATACCCTGGTCTCGGGAGAGCAGTACTTC. Translated: CASSQDHTLVSGEQYF.

This clonotype was counted a few times. This sequence joins TRBV28 and TRBJ2-3; 11 bases are a match to TRBD2. V dropped 5 bases and J dropped 1; count of bases not matched to a gene: 5. The CDR3 has 16 amino acids. Looked up from germline, CDR1 is MDHEN and CDR2 is SYDVKM. The CDR3 sequence is CASSKLAGVGTDTQYF. The CDR3 nucleotides read TGTGCCAGCAGTAAACTAGCGGGAGTAGGCACAGATACGCAGTATTTT.

This chain uses TRBV30 with TRBJ1-1; D is possibly TRBD1 (5 bases). CDR1 GTSNPN and CDR2 SVGIG come from the germline V gene (reference sequence). Trimming removed 3 bases at V and 5 bases at J, with 13 bases between. The CDR3 extends over 13 amino acids. In DNA form, the CDR3 reads TGTGCCTGGAGAGTGCAGGGAGGAACTGAAGCTTTCTTT. Protein sequence: CAWRVQGGTEAFF.

In its sample, this clonotype was seen a few times. The chain employs TRBV4-2 and TRBJ2-1; TRBD2 matches at 10 bases. With V trimmed by 0 bases and J by 7 bases, 9 bases remained unmatched. The germline V gene has CDR1 LGHNA and CDR2 YNFKEQ. The CDR3 is 17 amino acids. The DNA of the CDR3 is TGTGCCAGCAGCCAAGACCGGGCTAGCGGGAGCTCTAATGAGCAGTTCTTC. Its translation is CASSQDRASGSSNEQFF.

The sample holds a few counts of this clonotype. The chain recombines TRBV29-1 with TRBJ2-5, with D possibly TRBD1 on 5 matching bases. The length of the CDR3 is 12 residues. Trimming left V 5 bases short and J 3 bases short, with 10 bases between. Germline V lookup: CDR1 SQVTM, CDR2 ANQGSEA. CDR3 in DNA: TGCAGCGTTAGGGGTCTAGAAGAGACCCAGTACTTC. It encodes CSVRGLEETQYF.

The chain combines TRBV4-1 with TRBJ2-3; D is ambiguous. Trimming took off 4 bases at V and 1 base at J, with 9 bases between the two ends. The germline CDR1 and CDR2 sequences are MGHRA and YSYEKL. There are 14 residues in the CDR3. The CDR3 protein is CASSPPPGTDTQYF. CDR3 DNA sequence: TGCGCCAGCAGCCCCCCCCCGGGCACAGATACGCAGTATTTT.

Details on this clonotype: Germline and junction disagree at one end, which may indicate a read error. The J gene is TRBJ2-3, the V gene TRBV5-1; 8 positions match TRBD2. The CDR3 is 16 amino acids. CDR1 and CDR2 (germline): SGHRS, YFSETQ. The CDR3 DNA is TGCGCCAGCAGCTCAATGGAAAGCGGGAGCACAGATAAGCAGTATTTT. Protein sequence: CASSSMESGSTDKQYF.

The chain has TRBV12-3 or TRBV12-4 and TRBJ2-1; the match to TRBD2 covers 8 bases. The CDR3 loop spans 16 amino acids. V shed 4 bases and J 0 bases; nucleotides not matched to a gene: 5. CDR3 sequence reads: CASSSSGGGSYNEQFF. For the CDR3, the DNA is TGTGCCAGCAGTTCGTCGGGAGGGGGCTCCTACAATGAGCAGTTCTTC.

J is TRBJ2-7 and V is TRBV4-1, with D tentatively TRBD1 (6 bases). CDR3 length: 13 amino acids. From germline, CDR1 is MGHRA and CDR2 YSYEKL. V was pared by 6 bases and J by 2 bases, with 11 bases between. The CDR3 DNA reads TGCGCCAGCAGTACAGGGATGGCCTACGAGCAGTACTTC. Translating gives CASSTGMAYEQYF.

This clonotype was counted many times. J is TRBJ2-1 and V is TRBV29-1; D is tentatively TRBD1 or TRBD2 (5 bases each). The germline gives CDR1 SQVTM, CDR2 ANQGSEA. Trimming took off 6 bases at V and 2 bases at J, with 17 bases between the two ends. The CDR3 contains 15 residues. The CDR3 nucleotides are TGCAGCGTCGCCAGAGGTCGGGACCCCTACAATGAGCAGTTCTTC. This gives the protein CSVARGRDPYNEQFF.

The V and J genes are TRBV29-1 and TRBJ2-1, with 8 bases aligning to TRBD2. V trimming: 7 bases; J trimming: 2 bases; junction bases outside the gene matches: 10. The germline V gene has CDR1 SQVTM and CDR2 ANQGSEA. The CDR3 is made up of 15 amino acids. CDR3 nucleotide sequence: TGCAGCGCCGTACCAACTAGCGGAGCCTACAATGAGCAGTTCTTC. Translated, it gives CSAVPTSGAYNEQFF.

The V and J genes are TRBV4-2 and TRBJ2-5; 8 positions agree with TRBD2. This CDR3 is built from 15 residues. Germline V gene sequence: CDR1 LGHNA, CDR2 YNFKEQ. Germline trimming cut 2 bases from V and 0 bases from J; bases unmatched to any gene: 2. CDR3 DNA sequence: TGTGCCAGCAGCCAAAGACTAGCGTACCAAGAGACCCAGTACTTC. Protein sequence: CASSQRLAYQETQYF.

This clonotype has only a few counts. The gene calls are TRBV20-1 and TRBJ2-1; 8 positions match TRBD1. This CDR3 spans 14 amino acids. The germline gives CDR1 DFQATT, CDR2 SNEGSKA (reference sequence). V was pared by 3 bases and J by 2 bases, with 3 bases of the junction left unmatched. This CDR3 is CSARDREAYNEQFF. CDR3 sequence (DNA): TGCAGTGCTAGGGACAGGGAGGCCTACAATGAGCAGTTCTTC.

In its sample, this clonotype was seen many times. The chain's CDR3 is CASSLGYGSSYNEQFF. In nucleotides, the CDR3 is TGTGCCAGCAGTTTGGGGTACGGGAGCTCCTACAATGAGCAGTTCTTC. This chain connects TRBV28 to TRBJ2-1; possibly TRBD2 for D (6 bases). The germline V gene encodes CDR1 MDHEN and CDR2 SYDVKM. The V end was cut by 3 bases, the J end by 0 bases, with 12 bases between. The CDR3 runs to 16 residues.

This clonotype was counted only a few times. J is TRBJ2-1 and V is TRBV18; tentatively, D is TRBD1 or TRBD2 (6 bases each). V shed 5 bases and J shed 3 bases, with 8 bases lying between them. This CDR3 contains 13 residues. The germline V gene has CDR1 KGHSH and CDR2 LQKENI. CDR3 nucleotides: TGTGCCAGCTCAGGAGGGGGCTACAATGAGCAGTTCTTC. Its translation: CASSGGGYNEQFF.

The chain combines TRBV5-1 with TRBJ2-1; 12 bases line up with TRBD2. The germline gives CDR1 SGHRS, CDR2 YFSETQ. Trimming took 5 bases from V and 9 from J; bases not matched to a gene: 12. The CDR3 consists of 16 residues. Here the CDR3 DNA reads TGCGCCAGCAGTTGTCCTAGCGGGAGGGCCGTATGTGAGCAGTTCTTC. Translating it yields CASSCPSGRAVCEQFF.

This clonotype was detected only a few times. V usage is TRBV7-6 and J usage is TRBJ1-2; D ambiguous. From germline, CDR1 is SGHVS and CDR2 FNYEAQ. The CDR3 is 13 residues long. Trimming pared 5 bases from V and 8 bases from J, leaving 15 bases between. Here the CDR3 reads CASSPLHRNGYTF. Here the CDR3 DNA reads TGTGCCAGCAGCCCCCTCCACCGAAACGGCTACACCTTC. Combining the CDR3 with reference TRBV7-6 and TRBJ1-2 gives the whole variable domain GAGVSQSPRYKVTKRGQDVALRCDPISGHVSLYWYRQALGQGPEFLTYFNYEAQQDKSGLPNDRFSAERPEGSISTLTIQRTEQRDSAMYRCASSPLHRNGYTFGSGTRLTVV.

This clonotype was seen more than once but under ten times. V is TRBV5-1 and J is TRBJ2-7, with TRBD1 as a possible D gene (6 bases). The CDR3 is 15 amino acids. V lost 4 bases, J lost 5 bases, and 19 bases lay in between. CDR1 is SGHRS and CDR2 is YFSETQ in the germline V gene. As DNA, the CDR3 is TGCGCCAGCAGCCCCCTCCCAGGACAGCCGGACGAGCAGTACTTC. Translating it yields CASSPLPGQPDEQYF.

The chain carries TRBV7-3 and TRBJ2-7; 14 nucleotides agree with TRBD2. The germline V gene has CDR1 SGHTA and CDR2 FQGTGA. The CDR3 runs to 18 residues. The junction had 10 bases not matched to a gene; V was cut back by 5 bases and J by 1 base. CDR3 in DNA: TGTGCCAGCAGCGTCTCCGGGACTAGCGGGAGTGGTTCCTACGAGCAGTACTTC. Translated: CASSVSGTSGSGSYEQYF.

V and J are TRBV6-2 or TRBV6-3 and TRBJ2-1, with TRBD2 identical over 12 bases. In germline, CDR1 is MNHEY, CDR2 SVGEGT. The ends lost 2 bases at V and 8 bases at J; junction bases unmatched: 10. CDR3 length equals 17 residues. The DNA of the CDR3 is TGTGCCAGCAGTTACCTAGGCGGACTAGCGGGGTGGGATGAGCAGTTCTTC. It is translated as CASSYLGGLAGWDEQFF.

This clonotype was seen repeatedly, ten times or more. This chain connects TRBV4-1 to TRBJ2-3; TRBD2 might be the D (5 bases). Germline values: CDR1 MGHRA, CDR2 YSYEKL. With 0 bases removed from V and 0 bases from J, the gap between germline ends came to 13 bases. The CDR3 extends over 17 amino acids. The CDR3 nucleotides are TGCGCCAGCAGCCAAGACCCACCAGCGGAGAGCACAGATACGCAGTATTTT. It encodes CASSQDPPAESTDTQYF.

This clonotype was picked up a small number of times. The gene calls are TRBV20-1 and TRBJ2-1; TRBD2 aligns across 8 bases. The length of the CDR3 is 16 residues. Trimming at V came to 0 bases and at J to 6 bases, leaving 10 bases not matched to a gene. Germline-derived CDR1 and CDR2 are DFQATT and SNEGSKA (reference sequence). CDR3 sequence: CSARDYVLAESNEQFF. CDR3 DNA: TGCAGTGCTAGAGATTATGTACTAGCGGAGAGCAATGAGCAGTTCTTC.

This clonotype was observed a handful of times. The CDR3 loop is CASSLGLAGGLGPYNEQFF. The CDR3 region has the DNA TGTGCCAGCAGTTTAGGGCTAGCGGGAGGGCTGGGGCCCTACAATGAGCAGTTCTTC. The gene calls are TRBV27 and TRBJ2-1, with TRBD2 identical over 12 bases. Germline loops: CDR1 MNHEY, CDR2 SMNVEV (reference sequence). V lost 2 bases, J lost 2 bases, and 10 bases stayed unmatched. The CDR3 sequence is 19 residues long.

This clonotype was seen a handful of times. One end of the junction does not line up with germline, which may come from a read error. The chain employs TRBV11-2 and TRBJ1-2; D remains ambiguous. Germline CDR1 and CDR2: SGHAT and FQNNGV. The CDR3 runs 12 residues. In DNA, the CDR3 is TGTGCCAGCAGCAAAGGACCGATCGGACGCCACTTC. Amino acid sequence: CASSKGPIGRHF.

The genes are TRBV7-2 and TRBJ1-1; 9 bases fit TRBD1. Germline V gene sequence: CDR1 SGHTA, CDR2 FQGNSA. The trim removed 1 base at V and 7 bases at J, leaving 4 bases unmatched. The CDR3 totals 14 residues. CDR3 sequence reads: CASSLGTGAYEAFF. CDR3 DNA sequence: TGTGCCAGCAGCTTAGGGACAGGGGCCTATGAAGCTTTCTTT.

This chain links TRBV15 with TRBJ2-5, with D possibly matching TRBD2 (5 bases). Germline V CDR1 and CDR2: LNHNV, YYDKDF (reference sequence). V lost 8 bases and J lost 7, with 14 bases in between. The CDR3 covers 12 residues. The CDR3 DNA follows: TGTGCCACCGACTCCGGCGAGGGGACCCAGTACTTC. Residues: CATDSGEGTQYF.